The 25 T cell receptor beta chains reported below all come from one sample, sequenced in a study of blood T cells in healthy people across ages. It was with a sample-barcoded 5' primer and a J-beta primer mix that a second PCR of roughly 6 to 12 cycles was run. TCRdb recomputed calls from the 5' RACE reads with MiXCR, one row per CDR3 protein. The top ten clones hold 8% to 10% of a sample with over 750,000 distinct CDR3 sequences, more than 20% of them seen once. These records were also assigned to another study, of T cells of mothers and their children.

Sequencing used blood. These TCRs come from a boy aged 5-17 years in good health.

CDR3 protein: CSVEVGQNYEQYF. CDR3 sequence (DNA): TGCAGCGTTGAAGTCGGACAGAATTACGAGCAGTACTTC. The V gene is TRBV29-1, the J gene TRBJ2-7, with a possible D match to TRBD1 (6 bases). This CDR3 region has 13 residues. With 1 base removed from V and 4 bases from J, the gap between germline ends came to 11 bases. Per the germline V gene, CDR1 is SQVTM and CDR2 is ANQGSEA.

The chain is built from TRBV29-1 and TRBJ2-1; no firm D call. Trimming cost V 8 bases and J 0 bases, with 11 bases left between them. The CDR3 spans 13 residues. Looked up from germline, CDR1 is SQVTM and CDR2 is ANQGSEA. CDR3 bases: TGCAGCCTCGAGGATAGCTCCTACAATGAGCAGTTCTTC. This sequence encodes CSLEDSSYNEQFF.

V is TRBV6-1 and J is TRBJ2-1, with D tentatively TRBD1 (6 bases). The closer fit of TRBJ2-7 to the DNA end suggests the J call may be wrong. Looked up from germline, CDR1 is MNHNS and CDR2 is SASEGT. The CDR3 consists of 15 residues. CDR3 residues: CASSPPNRDDYEQYF. For the CDR3, the DNA is TGTGCCAGCAGTCCCCCAAACAGGGACGACTACGAGCAGTACTTC.

This chain uses TRBV7-2 with TRBJ1-2; D may be TRBD1 (6 bases). The CDR3 covers 16 residues. From germline, CDR1 is SGHTA and CDR2 FQGNSA. V lost 4 bases to trimming and J lost 8 bases, with 23 bases between them. DNA for the CDR3: TGTGCCAGCAGCTACATGTCCGGACAGACCTCTCGGGGCTACACCTTC. Protein: CASSYMSGQTSRGYTF.

The chain couples TRBV19 to TRBJ2-4; the D gene is possibly TRBD2 (6 bases). CDR3 size: 14 residues. Germline V CDR1 and CDR2: LNHDA, SQIVND (reference sequence). Trimming cost V 5 bases and J 5 bases, with 13 bases left between them. The CDR3 DNA reads TGTGCCAGTAGTCGAGCCGGAGGGGAAAACATTCAGTACTTC. Translating it yields CASSRAGGENIQYF.

The chain combines TRBV21-1 with TRBJ2-1; the D call in the table, TRBD1, was not verified against the DNA. The J call could be wrong; TRBJ2-5 is a better fit for the DNA end. TRBV21-1 is tagged as a pseudogene. The CDR3 is made up of 15 amino acids. CDR3 region: CASSKIRGRRETQYF. CDR3 nucleotides: TGTGCCAGCAGCAAAATAAGGGGGCGGCGAGAGACCCAGTACTTC.

The sample holds a few counts of this clonotype. In DNA, the CDR3 is TGCAGCGTTGAAGGGGACAGGTCCTACAATGAGCAGTTCTTC. It yields the protein CSVEGDRSYNEQFF. The chain couples TRBV29-1 to TRBJ2-1; 8 bases are a match to TRBD1. V lost 1 base, J lost 1 base, and 0 bases stayed unmatched. Germline V gives CDR1 SQVTM, CDR2 ANQGSEA. The CDR3 has 14 residues.

The chain joins TRBV12-3 or TRBV12-4 to TRBJ2-5, with 9 bases fitting TRBD1. The DNA end is a closer match to TRBJ2-7, so the J assignment may be wrong. This CDR3 is built from 15 residues. CDR3 bases: TGTGCCAGCAGTTCCCGGGACAGGGATTTCTACGAGCAGTACTTC. This sequence encodes CASSSRDRDFYEQYF.

The chain is built from TRBV12-3 or TRBV12-4 and TRBJ2-1; no firm D call. The assigned J gene may be wrong: the sequence end matches TRBJ2-5 better. The CDR3 contains 13 residues. CDR3 residues: CASSGHEVGTQYF. The CDR3 bases are TGTGCCAGCAGTGGGCACGAGGTTGGGACCCAGTACTTC.

This clonotype was seen only a few times. The rearrangement links TRBV9 to TRBJ2-1; 15 bases align to TRBD2. CDR1 and CDR2 (germline): SGDLS, YYNGEE. The CDR3 is 15 amino acids. The V segment lost 3 bases and the J segment 10 bases; nucleotides outside the gene matches: 5. In DNA form, the CDR3 reads TGTGCCAGCAGCGCAGGACTAGCGGGGGGGCGAGAGCAGTTCTTC. It translates to CASSAGLAGGREQFF.

The chain links TRBV6-5 to TRBJ2-5; 9 positions match TRBD2. Judging by the DNA end, TRBJ2-1 fits better; the J call may be wrong. The CDR3 has 15 amino acids. Per germline, CDR1 MNHEY and CDR2 SVGAGI. The CDR3 protein is CASSYLGTSLNEQFF. The CDR3 nucleotides are TGTGCCAGCAGTTACCTAGGGACTAGCCTGAATGAGCAGTTCTTC.

This chain uses TRBV11-2 with TRBJ2-5; D might be TRBD1 (6 bases). This CDR3 is built from 14 residues. Germline CDR1 is SGHAT and CDR2 is FQNNGV. Trimming removed 0 bases from V and 3 bases from J, with 8 bases in between. CDR3 DNA sequence: TGTGCCAGCAGCTTAGATAGGGACAAAGAGACCCAGTACTTC. Translated, it gives CASSLDRDKETQYF.

As regards this clonotype: Germline and junction disagree at one end, which may indicate a read error. The genes are TRBV7-9 and TRBJ2-1, with D maybe TRBD2 (6 bases). Looked up from germline, CDR1 is SEHNR and CDR2 is FQNEAQ (reference sequence). CDR3 size: 15 residues. The CDR3 sequence: CASSIGDWPYNERFF. The DNA of the CDR3 is TGTGCCAGCAGCATAGGGGACTGGCCTTACAATGAGCGGTTCTTC. The full variable domain, in which reference TRBV7-9 and TRBJ2-1 provide the parts outside the CDR3, is DTGVSQNPRHKITKRGQNVTFRCDPISEHNRLYWYRQTLGQGPEFLTYFQNEAQLEKSRLLSDRFSAERPKGSFSTLEIQRTEQGDSAMYLCASSIGDWPYNERFFGPGTRLTVL.

This clonotype was observed a handful of times. The chain is built from TRBV6-5 and TRBJ2-7; D is possibly TRBD1 (6 bases). The V and J ends lost 0 bases and 2 bases respectively, with 8 bases between them. Germline V lookup: CDR1 MNHEY, CDR2 SVGAGI. The CDR3 totals 14 residues. Written as DNA, the CDR3 is TGTGCCAGCAGTTACTCGAAGGGGGCCTACGAGCAGTACTTC. It translates to CASSYSKGAYEQYF.

This clonotype was recorded a few times. This chain uses TRBV5-1 with TRBJ2-3, with D perhaps TRBD1 or TRBD2 (7 bases each). Germline V gives CDR1 SGHRS, CDR2 YFSETQ. Trimming took 4 bases from V and 3 from J, leaving 18 bases between them. This CDR3 spans 16 amino acids. The CDR3 nucleotides are TGCGCCAGCAGCCCTCAGTCAGGGGGGGGTACAGATACGCAGTATTTT. Amino acids: CASSPQSGGGTDTQYF.

This clonotype was recorded a few times. This chain connects TRBV5-1 to TRBJ2-5; D may be TRBD1 (5 bases). Deletions cut 0 bases from V and 1 base from J, with 10 bases between. The germline V gene encodes CDR1 SGHRS and CDR2 YFSETQ. The CDR3 contains 15 residues. DNA of the CDR3: TGCGCCAGCAGCTTGGAGTTCAGGGCCCAAGAGACCCAGTACTTC. Encoded protein: CASSLEFRAQETQYF.

There are a few counts of this clonotype. The chain joins TRBV7-9 to TRBJ1-1; 10 positions match TRBD1. Germline CDR1 is SEHNR and CDR2 is FQNEAQ (reference sequence). Trimming removed 5 bases from V and 3 bases from J; junction bases left unmatched: 9. This CDR3 is built from 16 residues. CDR3 amino acids: CASSLGTGDWDTEAFF. In DNA form, the CDR3 reads TGTGCCAGCAGCCTCGGGACAGGGGATTGGGACACTGAAGCTTTCTTT.

The J gene is TRBJ2-5, the V gene TRBV7-9; the match to TRBD2 covers 8 bases. J lost 4 bases, V lost 5 bases, and 9 bases had no gene match. Germline V gene lookup returns CDR1 SEHNR and CDR2 FQNEAQ (reference sequence). The CDR3 totals 15 residues. CDR3 protein: CASSPPGSGAETQYF. DNA for the CDR3: TGTGCCAGCAGCCCCCCGGGTAGCGGGGCAGAGACCCAGTACTTC.

The rearrangement uses TRBV3-1 and TRBJ1-2; tentatively, D is TRBD1 (5 bases). Germline CDR1 reads LGHDT; CDR2 reads YNNKEL (reference sequence). This CDR3 contains 16 residues. V was trimmed by 0 bases and J by 4 bases, leaving 15 bases between them. The CDR3 DNA sequence: TGTGCCAGCAGCCAAGATCCATGGGGGGTCCTCTATGGCTACACCTTC. Encoded protein: CASSQDPWGVLYGYTF.

The CDR3 nucleotides read TGCGCCAGCAGCCTGACTAGTACCACAGATACGCAGTATTTT. Translating gives CASSLTSTTDTQYF. V usage is TRBV4-1 and J usage is TRBJ2-3; the D gene is possibly TRBD2 (6 bases). CDR1 and CDR2 (germline): MGHRA, YSYEKL. There are 14 residues in the CDR3. Trimming removed 4 bases from V and 2 bases from J, with 10 bases in between.

The chain has TRBV6-1 and TRBJ2-5; TRBD2 aligns across 10 bases. The germline V gene has CDR1 MNHNS and CDR2 SASEGT. Germline trimming cut 11 bases from V and 3 bases from J; bases unmatched to any gene: 3. This CDR3 has 12 residues. The CDR3 here is CAALAGEETQYF. CDR3 sequence (DNA): TGTGCCGCCCTAGCGGGAGAAGAGACCCAGTACTTC.

The V and J genes are TRBV3-1 and TRBJ2-6; D is possibly TRBD2 (6 bases). The V gene's germline CDR1 is LGHDT and CDR2 YNNKEL (reference sequence). The V end lost 2 bases, the J end lost 0 bases, and 11 bases lay between the germline ends. The CDR3 totals 17 residues. The CDR3 DNA sequence: TGTGCCAGCAGCCAAAGGGGAGCGGGCTCTGGGGCCAACGTCCTGACTTTC. Translation: CASSQRGAGSGANVLTF.

The CDR3 sequence: CASSLGRTAGGYTF. The DNA for the CDR3 is TGTGCCAGCAGCTTGGGACGGACAGCCGGGGGCTACACCTTC. The chain is built from TRBV5-4 and TRBJ1-2; possibly TRBD1 for D (6 bases). V dropped 0 bases and J dropped 8 bases, with 14 bases sitting between them. The length of the CDR3 is 14 residues. Germline V CDR1 and CDR2: SGHNT, YYREEE (reference sequence).

In this sample, this clonotype turned up a few times. CDR3 in DNA: TGTGCCAGCTTGGGGGCGGGACTAGGCACAGATACGCAGTATTTT. Amino acids: CASLGAGLGTDTQYF. This chain connects TRBV28 to TRBJ2-3; TRBD2 matches 8 bases. V was pared by 8 bases and J by 1 base, with 8 bases of the junction left unmatched. Per germline, CDR1 MDHEN and CDR2 SYDVKM. The CDR3 has 15 amino acids.

This clonotype was detected a few times. The chain uses TRBV5-1 and TRBJ2-7, with D perhaps given as TRBD1 or TRBD2 (5 bases each). The V and J ends lost 6 bases and 1 base respectively, with 14 bases between them. The CDR3 contains 14 residues. Germline V gene data show CDR1 as SGHRS and CDR2 as YFSETQ. The CDR3 is CASNEGSGSYEQYF. The CDR3 DNA reads as TGCGCCAGCAACGAGGGGTCGGGATCCTACGAGCAGTACTTC.